Listed below are T cell receptor beta chains from one sample, sequenced in a study of T-cell reconstitution after alpha-beta-depleted transplantation in children. TCRdb reprocessed the PCR reads via MiXCR and lists one record per CDR3 protein. Of a few hundred thousand distinct CDR3 sequences in the sample, 20% to 30% were seen once. The sequencing here drew on PBMCs, mostly from graft donor cells, taken 360 days after TCRalphabeta/CD19-depleted stem cell transplant. Receptors were obtained from a female patient under 10 years old who had a stem cell transplant for congenital amegakaryocytic thrombocytopenia, so the T cells may come from the graft donor. CDR3s include the opening cysteine and the closing phenylalanine or tryptophan. D genes are given only for firm matches. Size is stated for part of the rows, as once, few or many counts, or as a class when the clone is expanded.

j_call: TRBJ2-2
v_call: TRBV12-3/TRBV12-4
d_call: .
clone_size: .
cdr3_aa: CASSFPGAATGELFF
cdr3_nt: TGTGCCAGCAGTTTTCCGGGGGCTGCCACCGGGGAGCTGTTTTTT

j_call: TRBJ2-1
v_call: TRBV24-1
d_call: TRBD2
clone_size: .
cdr3_aa: CGASDRSGSYPYNEQFF
cdr3_nt: TGTGGCGCCAGTGATCGAAGCGGGAGTTACCCCTACAATGAGCAGTTCTTC

j_call: TRBJ1-6
v_call: TRBV12-3/TRBV12-4
d_call: TRBD1
clone_size: .
cdr3_aa: CASSPRYRGSPLHF
cdr3_nt: TGTGCCAGCAGTCCCCGATACAGGGGCTCACCCCTCCACTTT

j_call: TRBJ2-3
v_call: TRBV5-1
d_call: .
clone_size: .
cdr3_aa: CASSSSREDTQYF
cdr3_nt: TGCGCCAGCAGCTCGTCCCGGGAAGATACGCAGTATTTT

j_call: TRBJ2-2
v_call: TRBV14
d_call: .
clone_size: .
cdr3_aa: CASSQDPAGAGTGELFF
cdr3_nt: TGTGCCAGCAGCCAAGACCCAGCGGGCGCGGGAACCGGGGAGCTGTTTTTT

j_call: TRBJ2-2
v_call: TRBV5-1
d_call: .
clone_size: .
cdr3_aa: CASSLPGSLNTGELFF
cdr3_nt: TGCGCCAGCAGCTTGCCGGGCTCCCTGAACACCGGGGAGCTGTTTTTT

j_call: TRBJ2-7
v_call: TRBV6-5
d_call: .
clone_size: .
cdr3_aa: CASSYRVSRSYEQYF
cdr3_nt: TGTGCCAGCAGTTACAGAGTTTCTAGGTCCTACGAGCAGTACTTC

j_call: TRBJ2-2
v_call: TRBV5-6
d_call: .
clone_size: .
cdr3_aa: CASSFDRPGTGELFF
cdr3_nt: TGTGCCAGCAGCTTCGACAGGCCAGGGACCGGGGAGCTGTTTTTT

j_call: TRBJ1-6
v_call: TRBV2
d_call: .
clone_size: .
cdr3_aa: CASSVEGSSPLHF
cdr3_nt: TGTGCCAGCAGTGTGGAGGGTTCTTCACCCCTCCACTTT

j_call: TRBJ1-1
v_call: TRBV5-6
d_call: .
clone_size: .
cdr3_aa: CASSPDYRNTEAFF
cdr3_nt: TGTGCCAGCAGCCCTGATTATAGGAACACTGAAGCTTTCTTT

j_call: TRBJ1-6
v_call: TRBV20-1
d_call: .
clone_size: few
cdr3_aa: CSAGPSERGGSPLHF
cdr3_nt: TGCAGTGCTGGCCCCTCCGAACGGGGTGGTTCACCCCTCCACTTT

j_call: TRBJ1-4
v_call: TRBV5-1
d_call: .
clone_size: few
cdr3_aa: CASSLVGGYEKLFF
cdr3_nt: TGCGCCAGCAGCTTGGTTGGGGGATATGAAAAACTGTTTTTT

j_call: TRBJ2-2
v_call: TRBV5-1
d_call: .
clone_size: .
cdr3_aa: CASSLAPGTGPGELFF
cdr3_nt: TGCGCCAGCAGCTTGGCCCCGGGGACGGGGCCCGGGGAGCTGTTTTTT

j_call: TRBJ2-1
v_call: TRBV3-1
d_call: .
clone_size: .
cdr3_aa: CASSQPVSEQFF
cdr3_nt: TGTGCCAGCAGCCAACCGGTGAGTGAGCAGTTCTTC

j_call: TRBJ1-5
v_call: TRBV28
d_call: TRBD1
clone_size: .
cdr3_aa: CASRKSDRGSNQPQHF
cdr3_nt: TGTGCCAGCAGGAAAAGCGACAGGGGAAGCAATCAGCCCCAGCATTTT

j_call: TRBJ2-7
v_call: TRBV28
d_call: .
clone_size: few
cdr3_aa: CASSPPGKNHYEQYF
cdr3_nt: TGTGCCAGCAGTCCCCCCGGGAAGAACCACTACGAGCAGTACTTC

j_call: TRBJ2-5
v_call: TRBV4-2
d_call: TRBD2
clone_size: few
cdr3_aa: CASSLERGNQETQYF
cdr3_nt: TGTGCCAGCAGCCTGGAGCGGGGGAACCAAGAGACCCAGTACTTC